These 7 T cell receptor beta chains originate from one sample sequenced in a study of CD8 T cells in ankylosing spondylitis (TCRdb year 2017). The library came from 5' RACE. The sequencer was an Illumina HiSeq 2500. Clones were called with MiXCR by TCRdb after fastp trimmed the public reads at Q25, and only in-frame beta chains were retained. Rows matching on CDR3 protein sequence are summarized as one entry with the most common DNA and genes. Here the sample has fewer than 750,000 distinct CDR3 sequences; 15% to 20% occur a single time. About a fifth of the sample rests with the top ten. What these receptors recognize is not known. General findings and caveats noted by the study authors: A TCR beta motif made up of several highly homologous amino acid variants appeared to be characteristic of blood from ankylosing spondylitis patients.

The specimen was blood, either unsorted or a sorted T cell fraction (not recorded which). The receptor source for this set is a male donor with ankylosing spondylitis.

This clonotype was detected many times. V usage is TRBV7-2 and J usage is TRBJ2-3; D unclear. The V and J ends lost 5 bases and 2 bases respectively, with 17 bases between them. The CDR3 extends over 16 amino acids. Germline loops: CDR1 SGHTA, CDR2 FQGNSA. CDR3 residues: CASSQQMTGNTDTQYF. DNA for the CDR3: TGTGCCAGCAGCCAACAGATGACTGGGAACACAGATACGCAGTATTTT.

CDR3 nucleotides: TGCAGTGCTAGAGATTTCGAGGGTCAGCCCCAGCATTTT. Its translation is CSARDFEGQPQHF. This chain links TRBV20-1 with TRBJ1-5; D unclear. Germline CDR1 reads DFQATT; CDR2 reads SNEGSKA (reference sequence). The CDR3 is made up of 13 amino acids. V lost 0 bases to trimming and J lost 6 bases, with 9 bases between them.

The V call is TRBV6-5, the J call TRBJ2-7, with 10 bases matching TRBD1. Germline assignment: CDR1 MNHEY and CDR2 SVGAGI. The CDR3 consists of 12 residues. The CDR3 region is CAGDRGLHEQYF. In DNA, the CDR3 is TGTGCGGGCGACAGGGGGCTTCACGAGCAGTACTTC.

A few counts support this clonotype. The CDR3: CASSFTPTGGKETQYF. The CDR3 DNA reads as TGTGCCAGCAGCTTTACCCCTACGGGCGGTAAAGAGACCCAGTACTTC. V usage is TRBV7-9 and J usage is TRBJ2-5; no clear D gene. This CDR3 has 16 residues. CDR1 SEHNR and CDR2 FQNEAQ come from the germline V gene (reference sequence). Between the trimmed V and J ends, which lost 3 bases and 3 bases, there was a span of 17 bases.

CDR3 nucleotide sequence: TGCAGTGCTACATCGGCCCGCAGGGCTAGCTCCTACAATGAGCAGTTCTTC. Translation: CSATSARRASSYNEQFF. This chain uses TRBV20-1 with TRBJ2-1, with a possible D match to TRBD1 (5 bases). V was trimmed by 4 bases and J by 0 bases, leaving 19 bases between them. The germline gives CDR1 DFQATT, CDR2 SNEGSKA (reference sequence). This CDR3 is 17 amino acids long.

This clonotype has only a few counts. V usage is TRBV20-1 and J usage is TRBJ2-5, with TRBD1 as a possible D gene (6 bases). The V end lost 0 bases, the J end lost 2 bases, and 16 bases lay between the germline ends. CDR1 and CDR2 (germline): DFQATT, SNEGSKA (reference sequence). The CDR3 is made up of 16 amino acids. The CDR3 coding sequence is TGCAGTGCTAGAGATGCGGCAGGGGCCAGGCAAGAGACCCAGTACTTC. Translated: CSARDAAGARQETQYF.

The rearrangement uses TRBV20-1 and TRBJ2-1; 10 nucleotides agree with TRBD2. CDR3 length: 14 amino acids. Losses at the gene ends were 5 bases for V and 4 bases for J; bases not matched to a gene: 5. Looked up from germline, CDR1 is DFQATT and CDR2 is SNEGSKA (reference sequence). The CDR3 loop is CSAVSGGSYNEQFF. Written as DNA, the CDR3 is TGCAGTGCTGTTAGCGGGGGGTCTTACAATGAGCAGTTCTTC.